This T cell receptor beta chain stems from a study of cytomegalovirus exposure and HLA in healthy donors (dated by TCRdb to about 2017). For the study in its entirety: In an earlier analysis of 550 to 750 of the donors, 250 to 350 Gb of sequence data and 120 million or so unique TCR beta sequences from some 170 million T cells were reported. An early release covering roughly 640 HLA-typed donors comprised 250 to 350 gigabases of sequencing data and 65 million to 100 million unique TCR sequences. Of the roughly 400 genotyped donors, about 80% fell in the genetic ancestry cluster associated with self-reported Caucasian donors. The study aimed to test whether signatures of past pathogen exposure could be identified by cataloging public T cell receptors. The study used immunosequencing to profile the T cell repertoires of approximately 640 subjects and linked those repertoires to cytomegalovirus serostatus. A separate validation cohort of roughly 110 different subjects was used in addition to the approximately 700-subject first cohort. To predict cytomegalovirus infection status, the study combined high-throughput TCR immunosequencing, statistical association of individual TCRs with disease status, and machine learning. A later analysis re-examined previously published TCR beta repertoires from 610 or so donors and added high-resolution HLA genotyping to investigate patterns of TCR occurrence. Rather than drawing on any new phenotypic data, the later analysis identified candidate immune exposures from TCR beta sequences and the way those sequences occurred across donors. An earlier analysis of 587 of the donors applied high-throughput TCR beta sequencing to assess whether each TCR beta V gene segment acted as functional or pseudogenic. Donor age, sex, ethnicity and CMV serostatus were compiled alongside the repertoire data. Genome-wide SNP genotypes for about 60% of the roughly 700 donors were used in a later genetic analysis, which treated that subset as a discovery cohort. All discovery cohort repertoires had been generated using a single sequencing platform. Both class I and class II loci were covered by HLA typing, at four-digit resolution. Typing coverage varied by locus: roughly 620-640 donors for A, B, C, DRB1 and DQB1; under 550 for DQA1; more than 600 for DPA1; approximately 490 for DPB1. Four to six DR-DQ haplotypes were handled as single units for association and clustering, since linkage in the cohort was strong. Among roughly 400 genotyped donors of the cohort, an average of about 220,000 unique TCR beta nucleotide sequences was sequenced per donor, of which 15% to 20% were non-productive.

CDR1 and CDR2 were assigned from the germline V gene as MDHEN and SYDVKM. V is reduced by 3 bases and J by 7 bases, leaving a spacing of 16 bases between them. Inclusive of the bounding cysteine and phenylalanine, the CDR3 is 15 residues long. The DNA shown is the 45-base CDR3, in frame from base 1. Library prep was done by the immunoSEQ multiplex PCR assay. The multiplex PCR relied on a mix of 60 forward primers for TCR Vbeta segments and 13 reverse primers for TCR Jbeta segments. A multiplex PCR assay on genomic DNA amplified the CDR3 region of rearranged TCR beta genes. On the Illumina HiSeq System, the amplified TCR beta libraries were sequenced as 87-base-pair reads. The authors' analysis ran thus. In a later analysis, roughly 80 million unique TCR beta chains were counted across the 500 to 700 repertoires, and approximately 11 million of these chains were shared by at least two donors. Raw reads were error-corrected and collapsed into unique sequences with a nearest-neighbor algorithm that merged closely related sequences to remove PCR and sequencing errors. CDR3 sequences were aligned to IMGT reference sequences to assign V, D and J gene segments. Each retained sequence needed at least a six-nucleotide match to both a V gene segment and a J gene segment. A rearrangement counted as productive if the CDR3 had no stop codons and remained in frame with V and J, and every other rearrangement counted as non-productive. Following IMGT convention, CDR3 was defined as the stretch from the second conserved V-encoded cysteine to the conserved J-encoded phenylalanine. The earlier analysis of a few hundred of the donors excluded any sequence lacking an unambiguous match to a single V gene segment. In an earlier analysis of approximately 610 of the donors, V segments were called functional above 56.7% productive rearrangements and were called segregating when the between-donor standard deviation exceeded 5%. A statistical classification framework was built to diagnose cytomegalovirus status from the catalog of TCR beta chain sequences. In a later analysis, TCR nucleotide sequences were compared against IMGT/GENE-DB human TR gene sequences so that V and J genes could be assigned. A later analysis assigned CDR3 sequences and most-parsimonious VDJ recombination scenarios with the TCRdist pipeline. In a later analysis, each TCR beta chain was defined by its CDR3 amino acid sequence together with its V-gene family, and reads lacking a unique V-gene family were excluded. In a later analysis, 550 to 650 highly shared, low-generation-probability nucleotide sequences were removed to address suspected cross-contamination and a sequencing artifact. In a later analysis, a clonal expansion index for each public chain was calculated from normalized within-repertoire ranks of inferred template counts. In a later analysis, generation probabilities were computed with a VDJ recombination model fitted to out-of-frame rearrangements, and the resulting probabilities were checked against IGoR. In a later analysis, hypergeometric tests were used to score TCR-TCR, TCR-HLA and TCR-CMV co-occurrence, with a repertoire-size bias correction applied to TCR pairs. False discovery rates were estimated in a later analysis by permuting HLA or CMV assignments 20 times. In a later analysis, co-occurring TCRs were grouped using DBSCAN, with TCRdist sequence similarity added in when clustering inside HLA-allele-positive subsets. Co-occurrence clustering excluded repertoires with fewer than 30,000 or more than 120,000 public chains, plus five with anomalous nucleotide sharing. As stored in TCRdb, this immuneACCESS dataset retains in-frame rearrangements with V and J assigned. A fraction of the clones does not appear; measured against another copy, unresolved V genes explain less than half of the discrepancy, and the remainder lacks a known reason. V, J and clone size derive from that table, while D and trimming were established from the DNA sequence. In all, the sample holds about 140,000 clones, and 80% of those were seen once. Clones ranked in the top ten supply approximately 5.1% of the sample.

Overall study outcomes, separate from this receptor: When HLA alleles, especially DR and DQ, strongly co-occurred, TCR associations were difficult to assign to individual alleles. In a later analysis, the rate of TCR association differed among HLA loci, with DRB1 alleles having the most associated TCRs and HLA-C alleles having the fewest. V-gene and J-gene trimming of TCR beta chains was associated with a missense DCLRE1C variant in a later genetic analysis, and the association was replicated in an independent cohort. A further reported finding was that TCR beta sequences accurately predicted the HLA-A and HLA-B alleles for most subjects in the first cohort. According to a later genetic analysis, donors in an Asian-associated ancestry cluster had fewer N-insertions in productive TCRs than the approximately 630-donor mean. Three of the identified cytomegalovirus-associated TCR beta chains were confirmed in vitro to be specific for cytomegalovirus antigens. The presence/absence analyses assumed that sequencing depth was roughly uniform across donors, and that assumption may not be true. Because counts were too low, under 20 rarely observed V segments, including chromosome 9 orphons, were left out of the earlier analysis of some 600 of the donors. A later analysis found that most CMV-associated TCR beta chains appeared HLA-restricted, with HLA associations seemingly driven largely by CMV exposure. Correlated functional status among segregating V segments might reflect linkage disequilibrium, but an unknown experimental factor could not be ruled out. Across donors, most TCR sequences were observed very rarely, whereas some public TCRs were present in many individuals. An earlier analysis of roughly 570 of the donors showed that most TCR beta V segments appeared in productive rearrangements either about 87% or about 30% of the time, which broadly matched IMGT annotations. The authors suggested that the approach could potentially be generalized to other disease states and immunological phenotypes. The cohort was sequenced for TCR beta chains only, and without alpha or paired-chain data the features that could be detected were limited. A group of highly shared sequence variants was considered likely to be a technical artifact of the sequencing pipeline. HLA typing was unavailable for some donors at each locus, so association tests used only the typed subset. The 87-base-pair reads could not distinguish some IMGT-functional V segments, including TRBV6-2 and TRBV6-3, so those segments were excluded. In the study, some 160 TCR beta chains were listed as associated with cytomegalovirus. According to a later analysis, parvovirus B19, influenza, CMV and Epstein-Barr virus appeared linked to several top co-occurrence clusters. For the cohort, immune exposure information was limited to CMV serostatus. In both the original and validation cohorts, the classifier was reported to diagnose cytomegalovirus status with high specificity and sensitivity. Compared with equally common non-associated chains, HLA-associated TCR beta chains in a later analysis were more clonally expanded and had lower generation probabilities. A later analysis associated about 17,000 TCR beta sequences with specific HLA alleles at a false discovery rate of 0.05.

This clone was seen just once. Its target antigen remains unknown. Within one base of it there is no much larger clone, and no base qualities were kept. The cohort consisted of 666 healthy bone marrow donors. All cohort members were sampled while nominally healthy, although unrecorded immune exposures were likely present. The donor tested CMV seronegative and was one of the 352 seronegative cohort members. A peripheral blood sample was collected from each donor, and TCR beta sequencing was performed on peripheral blood mononuclear cells. The Qiagen DNeasy Blood Extraction Kit was used to extract genomic DNA from the blood cell samples.

This sequence originates from a male donor in good health and CMV-seronegative. Sample: PBMCs. The V and J genes are TRBV28 and TRBJ1-3; there is no confident call for the D gene. The DNA sequence follows: TGTGCCAGCAGTTTGCGGGGTCTGATTGGGAACACCATATATTTT. This translates into CASSLRGLIGNTIYF.